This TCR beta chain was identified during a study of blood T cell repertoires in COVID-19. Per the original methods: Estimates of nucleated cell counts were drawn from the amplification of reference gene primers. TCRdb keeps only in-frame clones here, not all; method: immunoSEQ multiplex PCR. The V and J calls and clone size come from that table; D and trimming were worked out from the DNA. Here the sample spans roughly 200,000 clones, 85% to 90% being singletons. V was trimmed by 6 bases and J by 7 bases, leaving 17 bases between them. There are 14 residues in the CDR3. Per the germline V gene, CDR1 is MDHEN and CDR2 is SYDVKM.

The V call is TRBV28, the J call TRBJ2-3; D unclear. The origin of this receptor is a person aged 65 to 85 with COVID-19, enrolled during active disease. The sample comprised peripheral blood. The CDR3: CASSPRSFPYTQYF. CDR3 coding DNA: TGTGCCAGCAGCCCACGGAGCTTCCCTTATACGCAGTATTTT.